Described below is a single TCR beta chain sequence and its context. These data come from a study of T cell responses to AZD1222 COVID-19 vaccine. Germline V gene sequence: CDR1 MNHEY, CDR2 SVGAGI. V was cut by 4 bases and J by 2 bases, with 12 bases left in between. This CDR3 spans 14 amino acids. Method: immunoSEQ multiplex PCR; TCRdb's copy keeps in-frame clones and lacks some. This sample has under 50,000 clones, with around 80% found just once. Material: peripheral blood, obtained 28 days after the second dose of the MenACWY control vaccine. This chain links TRBV6-5 with TRBJ2-7; perhaps TRBD1 as D (6 bases). The receptor comes from an adult who received the MenACWY meningococcal vaccine as a control. In nucleotides, the CDR3 is TGTGCCAGCAGTTTGGCAGGGGTTACCTACGAGCAGTACTTC. Translated: CASSLAGVTYEQYF.